One and the same sample provided the 12 T cell receptor beta chains below, sequenced in a study of identical twins. One entry per CDR3 protein, called by TCRdb with MiXCR from the 5' RACE reads. Here the sample spans some 190,000 distinct CDR3 sequences, 15% to 20% being singletons. These same data were also listed under a study on T cells expressing NK-cell markers.

Sequenced: CD8+ T cells sorted from blood. The receptors come from a young woman in good health.

This clonotype was observed a handful of times. This sequence joins TRBV12-3 or TRBV12-4 and TRBJ2-5; D ambiguous. V was trimmed by 3 bases and J by 5 bases, leaving 7 bases between them. There are 12 residues in the CDR3. The CDR3 is CASSFDAETQYF. Here the CDR3 DNA reads TGTGCCAGCAGTTTCGACGCGGAGACCCAGTACTTC.

The rearrangement links TRBV20-1 to TRBJ2-7; 9 bases map to TRBD1. J gave up 2 bases and V 5 bases, and 7 bases lay outside the gene matches. CDR3 size: 14 residues. In germline, CDR1 is DFQATT, CDR2 SNEGSKA (reference sequence). The CDR3 reads CSALRDRVAYEQYF. The CDR3 DNA sequence: TGCAGTGCTCTCCGGGACAGGGTAGCCTACGAGCAGTACTTC.

This chain connects TRBV9 to TRBJ2-7, with 7 bases identical to TRBD2. Germline V gene data show CDR1 as SGDLS and CDR2 as YYNGEE. Losses at the gene ends were 0 bases for V and 7 bases for J; bases not matched to a gene: 13. This CDR3 contains 16 residues. The DNA for the CDR3 is TGTGCCAGCAGCGTAGATCCCCTCCGGACTAGGGGTGAGCAGTACTTC. It codes for CASSVDPLRTRGEQYF.

There are a few counts of this clonotype. The rearrangement uses TRBV7-9 and TRBJ2-1, with D tentatively TRBD1 or TRBD2 (5 bases each). The CDR3 has 14 residues. Germline V gene lookup returns CDR1 SEHNR and CDR2 FQNEAQ (reference sequence). The V end lost 7 bases, the J end lost 7 bases, and 17 bases lay between the germline ends. The chain's CDR3 is CASTPPGRANEQFF. For the CDR3, the DNA is TGTGCCAGCACCCCTCCGGGACGAGCTAATGAGCAGTTCTTC. The full variable domain, completed using reference TRBV7-9 and TRBJ2-1, is DTGVSQNPRHKITKRGQNVTFRCDPISEHNRLYWYRQTLGQGPEFLTYFQNEAQLEKSRLLSDRFSAERPKGSFSTLEIQRTEQGDSAMYLCASTPPGRANEQFFGPGTRLTVL.

The rearrangement links TRBV7-9 to TRBJ2-7, with D hard to call. The CDR3 totals 11 residues. V dropped 0 bases and J dropped 6 bases, with 3 bases sitting between them. Germline V gene lookup returns CDR1 SEHNR and CDR2 FQNEAQ (reference sequence). The DNA of the CDR3 is TGTGCCAGCAGCTTAGCACCCGAGCAGTACTTC. Translation gives CASSLAPEQYF.

Here the CDR3 DNA reads TGTGCCAGCAGACCGGACAGGGGGGATCAGCCCCAGCATTTT. Translation gives CASRPDRGDQPQHF. The genes are TRBV3-1 and TRBJ1-5; 10 bases map to TRBD1. The V gene's germline CDR1 is LGHDT and CDR2 YNNKEL (reference sequence). The CDR3 covers 14 residues. Trimming at V came to 6 bases and at J to 5 bases, leaving 4 bases not matched to a gene.

Only a few counts were recorded for this clonotype. J is TRBJ2-1 and V is TRBV11-2, with 13 bases identical to TRBD2. V was pared by 5 bases and J by 1 base, with 17 bases of the junction left unmatched. There are 21 residues in the CDR3. Germline V gene data show CDR1 as SGHAT and CDR2 as FQNNGV. Here the CDR3 reads CASSLGLAGVGLNISYNEQFF. The CDR3 nucleotides are TGTGCCAGCAGCCTTGGACTAGCGGGAGTTGGGCTTAACATTTCCTACAATGAGCAGTTCTTC.

The table lists this clonotype with a few counts. The chain joins TRBV6-2 or TRBV6-3 to TRBJ2-7; possibly TRBD2 for D (6 bases). With 10 bases removed from V and 6 bases from J, the gap between germline ends came to 16 bases. In germline, CDR1 is MNHEY, CDR2 SVGEGT. CDR3 length: 12 amino acids. CDR3 in amino acids: CAIRWRVGEQYF. The CDR3 region has the DNA TGTGCCATCAGGTGGAGGGTCGGCGAGCAGTACTTC.

This clonotype turned up a few times. CDR3 amino acids: CASSPRWDSSYNEQFF. As DNA, the CDR3 is TGTGCCAGCAGCCCAAGGTGGGACAGCTCCTACAATGAGCAGTTCTTC. The chain is built from TRBV7-9 and TRBJ2-1; TRBD1 aligns across 7 bases. The trim removed 5 bases at V and 0 bases at J, leaving 7 bases unmatched. This CDR3 is built from 16 residues. Per germline, CDR1 SEHNR and CDR2 FQNEAQ (reference sequence).

CDR3 amino acids: CASSPGQGNTIYF. The CDR3 coding sequence is TGTGCCAGCAGCCCTGGTCAGGGAAACACCATATATTTT. The chain employs TRBV7-9 and TRBJ1-3; D is uncertain. This CDR3 comprises 13 residues. The V gene's germline CDR1 is SEHNR and CDR2 FQNEAQ (reference sequence). V was trimmed by 5 bases and J by 4 bases, leaving 9 bases between them.

This clonotype was seen only a few times. This chain joins TRBV7-8 and TRBJ2-4, with 10 positions matching TRBD1. V lost 3 bases, J lost 7 bases, and 3 bases stayed unmatched. CDR1 and CDR2 (germline): SGHVS, FQNEAQ. The CDR3 runs 14 residues. The CDR3 DNA follows: TGTGCCAGCAGCTTGGGGACAGGGGTGAACATTCAGTACTTC. Translating it yields CASSLGTGVNIQYF. Complete variable domain (other parts from reference TRBV7-8 and TRBJ2-4): GAGVSQSPRYKVAKRGQDVALRCDPISGHVSLFWYQQALGQGPEFLTYFQNEAQLDKSGLPSDRFFAERPEGSVSTLKIQRTQQEDSAVYLCASSLGTGVNIQYFGAGTRLSVL.

In this sample, this clonotype turned up many times. The chain couples TRBV11-3 to TRBJ2-1; 11 positions match TRBD2. This CDR3 has 16 amino acids. Trimming removed 3 bases from V and 10 bases from J; junction bases left unmatched: 11. CDR1 is SGHNT and CDR2 is YENEEA in the germline V gene. In nucleotides, the CDR3 is TGTGCCAGCAGCTTCGGTTTTAGCGGGGGGGCGGGGGAGCAGTTCTTC. This translates into CASSFGFSGGAGEQFF.